Below are 17 T cell receptor beta chains sequenced from a single sample in a study of persistence of HIV-infected CD4 T cells. The stimulus was lysate of CMV-infected fibroblasts, 9 to 10 ug/mL. CD40L/CD69 double-negative CD45RO-high memory CD4+ T cells were collected. These TCRs' antigens remain unknown. The immunoSEQ assay was version 4, run in survey mode. The table came from immunoSEQ multiplex PCR; TCRdb's copy has only in-frame clones and leaves some out. This table holds 45,000 to 55,000 clones, about 81% found once. Here the sequenced sample was CD4+ T cells sorted from PBMCs after roughly 18-hour stimulation, taken from a patient who received antiretroviral therapy. These receptors all come from an adult man with HIV who was CMV-seropositive.

J is TRBJ2-7 and V is TRBV6-5, with 7 bases fitting TRBD1. The CDR3 totals 14 residues. V was clipped by 2 bases and J by 3 bases; unmatched bases: 4. CDR1 and CDR2 (germline): MNHEY, SVGAGI. The CDR3 reads CASSYTGQSYEQYF. Written as DNA, the CDR3 is TGTGCCAGCAGTTACACGGGACAGAGCTACGAGCAGTACTTC.

The chain combines TRBV3-1 (or the pseudogene TRBV3-2) with TRBJ1-1, with D possibly matching TRBD1 (5 bases). CDR1 is LGHDT and CDR2 is YNNKEL in the germline V gene (reference sequence). V gave up 3 bases and J gave up 0 bases, with 14 bases separating them. The CDR3 extends over 16 amino acids. The CDR3 bases are TGTGCCAGCAGCCATCCTGGGGCGGGATTGAACACTGAAGCTTTCTTT. It codes for CASSHPGAGLNTEAFF.

The chain joins TRBV9 to TRBJ1-2, with 8 bases lining up with TRBD1. This CDR3 contains 19 residues. Germline V lookup: CDR1 SGDLS, CDR2 YYNGEE. V shed 3 bases and J 0 bases; nucleotides not matched to a gene: 16. This CDR3 is CASSAQRGRGLNSNYGYTF. In nucleotides, the CDR3 is TGTGCCAGCAGCGCCCAAAGGGGCAGGGGGCTCAATTCTAACTATGGCTACACCTTC. The whole variable domain, filled in from reference TRBV9 and TRBJ1-2, reads DSGVTQTPKHLITATGQRVTLRCSPRSGDLSVYWYQQSLDQGLQFLIQYYNGEERAKGNILERFSAQQFPDLHSELNLSSLELGDSALYFCASSAQRGRGLNSNYGYTFGSGTRLTVV.

The chain employs TRBV15 and TRBJ1-5; 7 bases match TRBD1. Germline-derived CDR1 and CDR2 are LNHNV and YYDKDF (reference sequence). Germline trimming cut 6 bases from V and 5 bases from J; bases unmatched to any gene: 13. The CDR3 spans 16 residues. The CDR3 region has the DNA TGTGCCACCAGACGCGGCGAGGGGACAGCGCATCAGCCCCAGCATTTT. Translation: CATRRGEGTAHQPQHF.

This clone occurred once. This chain uses TRBV19 with TRBJ1-5; D is uncertain. From germline, CDR1 is LNHDA and CDR2 SQIVND (reference sequence). This CDR3 contains 13 residues. The V end was cut by 1 base, the J end by 7 bases, with 8 bases between. CDR3 nucleotides: TGTGCCAGTAGTATAGGTCGGGAACAGCCCCAGCATTTT. This codes for CASSIGREQPQHF.

This chain uses TRBV19 with TRBJ1-5, with D unresolved. CDR1 and CDR2 from the germline V gene are LNHDA and SQIVND (reference sequence). There are 12 residues in the CDR3. Trimming pared 6 bases from V and 6 bases from J, leaving 9 bases between. Written as DNA, the CDR3 is TGTGCCAGTAGCGTGAAGGGTCAGCCCCAGCATTTT. This gives the protein CASSVKGQPQHF.

The J gene is TRBJ1-1, the V gene TRBV6-5, with D possibly matching TRBD1 (6 bases). Trimming left V 4 bases short and J 1 base short, with 7 bases between. Germline CDR1 MNHEY, CDR2 SVGAGI. The CDR3 has 13 amino acids. The CDR3 bases are TGTGCCAGCAGTTGGGGACAGAACACTGAAGCTTTCTTT. It specifies CASSWGQNTEAFF.

This rearrangement joins TRBV7-6 to TRBJ2-1, with 11 bases matching TRBD2. This CDR3 is built from 14 residues. V gave up 2 bases and J gave up 8 bases; unmatched junction bases: 2. From germline, CDR1 is SGHVS and CDR2 FNYEAQ. As DNA, the CDR3 is TGTGCCAGCAGCTTACCGGGACTAGCGGATGAGCAGTTCTTC. Its translation is CASSLPGLADEQFF.

This clone is judged medium-sized. The chain joins TRBV19 to TRBJ1-1; 8 bases line up with TRBD1. CDR1 is LNHDA, CDR2 SQIVND, per germline (reference sequence). J was trimmed by 5 bases and V by 2 bases; bases with no gene match: 7. This CDR3 region has 15 residues. The CDR3 loop reads CASSILAQGVTEAFF. CDR3 sequence (DNA): TGTGCCAGTAGTATATTGGCACAGGGGGTTACTGAAGCTTTCTTT.

The V gene is TRBV7-9, the J gene TRBJ1-2; D might be TRBD1 (6 bases). Germline V lookup: CDR1 SEHNR, CDR2 FQNEAQ (reference sequence). The V and J ends lost 1 base and 12 bases respectively, with 15 bases between them. The length of the CDR3 is 13 residues. The CDR3, as DNA: TGTGCCAGCAGCTTAGTTGGGGCAGGGGACGACACCTTC. Translation gives CASSLVGAGDDTF.

The chain joins TRBV7-9 to TRBJ2-7; D call uncertain. The CDR3 extends over 12 amino acids. Trimming cost V 5 bases and J 3 bases, with 8 bases left between them. Germline CDR1 is SEHNR and CDR2 is FQNEAQ (reference sequence). The CDR3 loop is CASSPDYYEQYF. In nucleotides, the CDR3 is TGTGCCAGCAGCCCCGATTACTACGAGCAGTACTTC.

This clone was seen a single time. The chain joins TRBV7-9 to TRBJ1-5; D is perhaps TRBD1 (5 bases). V lost 0 bases and J 2 bases, leaving 14 bases between the germline ends. The CDR3 loop spans 17 amino acids. The germline V gene has CDR1 SEHNR and CDR2 FQNEAQ (reference sequence). Here the CDR3 reads CASSLASGGTGNQPQHF. Here the CDR3 DNA reads TGTGCCAGCAGCTTAGCGTCGGGGGGTACGGGCAATCAGCCCCAGCATTTT.

The CDR3 sequence: CASRGGSSYNEQFF. In DNA form, the CDR3 reads TGTGCCAGCCGGGGGGGCAGCTCCTACAATGAGCAGTTCTTC. J is TRBJ2-1 and V is TRBV19, with 8 bases lining up with TRBD2. Germline V gene data show CDR1 as LNHDA and CDR2 as SQIVND (reference sequence). The CDR3 is made up of 14 amino acids. J lost 0 bases, V lost 9 bases, and 4 bases had no gene match.

The rearrangement uses TRBV7-2 and TRBJ2-1; 9 bases are a match to TRBD2. Trimming took 4 bases from V and 4 from J; bases not matched to a gene: 8. Germline CDR1 and CDR2: SGHTA and FQGNSA. This CDR3 contains 16 residues. CDR3 DNA sequence: TGTGCCAGCAGCTCCGGTTCAGCGGGAGGATACAATGAGCAGTTCTTC. Translation gives CASSSGSAGGYNEQFF. Full variable domain (remainder filled in from reference TRBV7-2 and TRBJ2-1): GAGVSQSPSNKVTEKGKDVELRCDPISGHTALYWYRQSLGQGLEFLIYFQGNSAPDKSGLPSDRFSAERTGGSVSTLTIQRTQQEDSAVYLCASSSGSAGGYNEQFFGPGTRLTVL.

The rearrangement joins TRBV29-1 to TRBJ1-3; D perhaps matches TRBD1 (5 bases). V lost 3 bases and J lost 2, with 5 bases in between. The CDR3 contains 12 residues. Germline values: CDR1 SQVTM, CDR2 ANQGSEA. CDR3 coding DNA: TGCAGCGTTGAGGGGGCTGGAAACACCATATATTTT. Translating gives CSVEGAGNTIYF.

This clone turned up a few times. V and J are TRBV5-4 and TRBJ2-4, with TRBD1 matching over 8 bases. Germline CDR1 reads SGHNT; CDR2 reads YYREEE (reference sequence). This CDR3 spans 16 amino acids. Trimming at V came to 2 bases and at J to 5 bases, leaving 9 bases not matched to a gene. The CDR3 protein is CASSFSSRGPENIQYF. In DNA, the CDR3 is TGTGCCAGCAGCTTCTCATCCAGGGGGCCGGAAAACATTCAGTACTTC. The whole variable domain, filled in from reference TRBV5-4 and TRBJ2-4, reads ETGVTQSPTHLIKTRGQQVTLRCSSQSGHNTVSWYQQALGQGPQFIFQYYREEENGRGNFPPRFSGLQFPNYSSELNVNALELDDSALYLCASSFSSRGPENIQYFGAGTRLSVL.

The chain uses TRBV5-5 and TRBJ1-1, with a possible D match to TRBD1 (5 bases). The germline V and J ends were trimmed by 2 bases and 7 bases, with 9 bases remaining between them. Germline CDR1 and CDR2: SGHKS and YYEKEE (reference sequence). The CDR3 totals 12 residues. In DNA form, the CDR3 reads TGTGCCAGCAGCTTTGGGACGAGTGAAGCTTTCTTT. Translated, it gives CASSFGTSEAFF.